A selection of T cell receptor beta chains follows, all from one sample in a study of blood T cell repertoires in COVID-19. The method was immunoSEQ multiplex PCR; TCRdb's version includes in-frame clones alone and lacks a portion of them. The sample has roughly 260,000 clones; roughly nine tenths are singletons. Sequenced input: PBMCs or T cells enriched from blood (not recorded which). The receptors were sampled from a human donor in a cohort exposed to, infected with or recovered from COVID-19 (not recorded which). The donor label of this sample is uncertain. The CDR3 runs from the conserved cysteine through the conserved F or W. The order of the fields is clone size, V gene, D gene, J gene, CDR3 protein, CDR3 DNA. A D gene is named only where the DNA matches it firmly. Only part of the rows carry a size: once, few, many, or a class if the clone is expanded.

clone_size: NA; v_call: TRBV7-2; d_call: NA; j_call: TRBJ1-3; cdr3_aa: CASSLAQIAGNTIYF; cdr3_nt: TGCGCCAGCAGCTTAGCACAGATCGCGGGAAACACCATATATTTT
clone_size: NA; v_call: TRBV5-4; d_call: TRBD1; j_call: TRBJ1-1; cdr3_aa: CASSLEARQGEAFF; cdr3_nt: TGTGCCAGCAGCTTGGAGGCGCGACAGGGTGAAGCTTTCTTT
clone_size: NA; v_call: TRBV29-1; d_call: NA; j_call: TRBJ2-7; cdr3_aa: CSVKRTLTYEQYF; cdr3_nt: TGCAGCGTTAAAAGGACACTAACCTACGAGCAGTACTTC
clone_size: NA; v_call: TRBV20-1; d_call: NA; j_call: TRBJ1-4; cdr3_aa: CSASLGGGLNEKLFF; cdr3_nt: TGCAGTGCTAGTCTTGGGGGCGGCCTAAATGAAAAACTGTTTTTT
clone_size: NA; v_call: TRBV5-1; d_call: TRBD1; j_call: TRBJ1-6; cdr3_aa: CASSASGQGRSPLHF; cdr3_nt: TGCGCCAGCAGCGCCTCGGGACAGGGTCGATCACCCCTCCACTTT
clone_size: NA; v_call: TRBV21-1; d_call: NA; j_call: TRBJ1-1; cdr3_aa: CASSKAQLRDRGPTEAFF; cdr3_nt: TGTGCCAGCAGCAAAGCCCAACTCCGGGACAGGGGGCCAACTGAAGCTTTCTTT
clone_size: NA; v_call: TRBV20-1; d_call: TRBD1; j_call: TRBJ2-7; cdr3_aa: CSASKSAGGAQEQYF; cdr3_nt: TGCAGTGCTAGTAAATCGGCAGGGGGCGCGCAGGAGCAGTACTTC
clone_size: NA; v_call: TRBV3-1/TRBV3-2; d_call: NA; j_call: TRBJ2-5; cdr3_aa: CASMLSQGRVAKETQYF; cdr3_nt: TGTGCCAGCATGCTATCACAAGGCAGGGTCGCGAAGGAGACCCAGTACTTC
clone_size: NA; v_call: TRBV29-1; d_call: TRBD1; j_call: TRBJ1-1; cdr3_aa: CSVIPGQGVSNTEAFF; cdr3_nt: TGCAGCGTTATCCCGGGACAGGGAGTTTCGAACACTGAAGCTTTCTTT
clone_size: NA; v_call: TRBV6-1; d_call: NA; j_call: TRBJ2-3; cdr3_aa: CASSETRTDTQYF; cdr3_nt: TGTGCCAGCAGTGAAACTCGCACAGATACGCAGTATTTT
clone_size: once; v_call: TRBV4-3; d_call: NA; j_call: TRBJ2-1; cdr3_aa: CASSQEASRVSEQFF; cdr3_nt: TGCGCCAGCAGCCAAGAAGCATCCAGGGTCAGTGAGCAGTTCTTC
clone_size: NA; v_call: TRBV28; d_call: NA; j_call: TRBJ1-4; cdr3_aa: CASSSPSTGEKLFF; cdr3_nt: TGTGCCAGCAGTTCTCCTTCGACAGGTGAAAAACTGTTTTTT
clone_size: NA; v_call: TRBV27; d_call: TRBD1; j_call: TRBJ1-4; cdr3_aa: CAPVRRGRGEKLFF; cdr3_nt: TGTGCCCCCGTTAGGAGGGGGCGGGGTGAAAAACTGTTTTTT
clone_size: NA; v_call: TRBV5-6; d_call: NA; j_call: TRBJ1-4; cdr3_aa: CASSSDLGPFRGTNEKLFF; cdr3_nt: TGTGCCAGCAGCTCAGACCTGGGCCCCTTCAGAGGGACTAATGAAAAACTGTTTTTT
clone_size: NA; v_call: TRBV5-1; d_call: TRBD1; j_call: TRBJ2-7; cdr3_aa: CASSRTGKRYEQYF; cdr3_nt: TGCGCCAGCAGTAGGACAGGGAAGAGGTACGAGCAGTACTTC